Sequencing of this T cell receptor beta chain was carried out in a study of high-grade serous ovarian cancer treatment subgroups. Tumor samples were taken before definitive surgery or chemotherapy. V was trimmed by 7 bases and J by 2 bases, leaving 8 bases between them. The CDR3 length is 12 residues. In germline, CDR1 is MDHEN, CDR2 SYDVKM. Here immunoSEQ multiplex PCR was the method, and the copy in TCRdb shows in-frame clones only, minus some. Here the sample spans some 7,000 clones, under 80% being singletons. V usage is TRBV28 and J usage is TRBJ1-1, with unresolved D. The sequence came from a human donor with high-grade serous ovarian cancer. Sequencing input: tumor tissue. The CDR3 DNA reads TGTGCCAGCATGCCAGTCAACACTGAAGCTTTCTTT. Protein sequence: CASMPVNTEAFF.